The 32 T cell receptor beta chains listed next were all sequenced from one sample in a study of vaccination and CD4 T cells after COVID-19 (dated by TCRdb to between 2020 and 2023). Their cognate antigens are unknown. Taken with the paper, the label for treatment or condition translates to: roughly ten-day PBMC culture with coronavirus spike peptide pools or control peptides (ViraFEST assay). The library was built by means of PCR. Instrument used: Illumina iSeq 100. DNA from cultured CD4+ T cells was subjected to TCR sequencing with the Oncomine TCR Beta short-read assay at the Johns Hopkins FTIC core. TCRdb handled the public reads itself, with Q25 trimming in fastp and clone calling in MiXCR, and kept productive beta chains. Each record represents a unique CDR3 protein, reported with the most common genes and DNA among its rows. In this sample the table shows around 15,000 distinct CDR3 sequences, about half of which occur a single time. The ten largest clones capture 16% of the sample.

The sample here was CD4+ T cells from blood, cultured in vitro, taken before SARS-CoV-2 vaccination. The receptors here all came from a human donor who had recovered from COVID-19.

There are a few counts of this clonotype. The V and J genes are TRBV6-4 and TRBJ1-1; a weak D match, TRBD1 (6 bases). Germline CDR1 reads MRHNA; CDR2 reads SNTAGT. The CDR3 extends over 11 amino acids. V lost 9 bases and J lost 7, with 12 bases in between. CDR3: CASTRGGEAFF. The CDR3 DNA is TGTGCCAGTACTAGGGGGGGTGAAGCTTTCTTT.

This chain links TRBV30 with TRBJ2-5, with D unresolved. CDR1 is GTSNPN, CDR2 SVGIG, per germline (reference sequence). The CDR3 length is 12 residues. V was cut by 5 bases and J by 2 bases, with 9 bases left in between. CDR3 region: CAWGPRQETQYF. The CDR3 nucleotides are TGTGCCTGGGGCCCTCGGCAAGAGACCCAGTACTTC.

This clonotype was detected a few times. DNA for the CDR3: TGTGCCAGCAGTGACAACTCTGGGGCCAACGTCCTGACTTTC. It translates to CASSDNSGANVLTF. The chain has TRBV6-4 and TRBJ2-6; D remains ambiguous. V was trimmed by 2 bases and J by 0 bases, leaving 2 bases between them. Germline V CDR1 and CDR2: MRHNA, SNTAGT. CDR3 length: 14 residues.

For the CDR3, the DNA is TGTGCCAGCAGCTCTTCGACTAGCCGATGGACCCCCGATGAGCAGTTCTTC. Amino acid sequence: CASSSSTSRWTPDEQFF. The rearrangement uses TRBV7-3 and TRBJ2-1; 7 positions agree with TRBD2. The CDR3 has 17 residues. The ends lost 4 bases at V and 8 bases at J; junction bases unmatched: 17. Per the germline V gene, CDR1 is SGHTA and CDR2 is FQGTGA.

This clonotype was seen more than once but under ten times. This chain joins TRBV6-2 or TRBV6-3 and TRBJ2-2; no clear D. Germline V gene sequence: CDR1 MNHEY, CDR2 SVGEGT. V was shortened by 2 bases and J by 8 bases, with 12 bases between the two germline ends. The CDR3 covers 14 residues. Written as DNA, the CDR3 is TGTGCCAGCAGTTACAGGCCTTTATCTGGGGAGCTGTTTTTT. Protein product: CASSYRPLSGELFF.

This clonotype was seen a few times. The chain employs TRBV6-1 and TRBJ1-5; no clear D. Germline V lookup: CDR1 MNHNS, CDR2 SASEGT. Deletions cut 3 bases from V and 0 bases from J, with 6 bases between. CDR3 length equals 14 residues. The CDR3 is CASSDINSNQPQHF. CDR3 in DNA: TGTGCCAGCAGTGACATCAATAGCAATCAGCCCCAGCATTTT.

The rearrangement uses TRBV7-2 and TRBJ2-5; the match to TRBD2 covers 10 bases. Germline lookup yields CDR1 SGHTA and CDR2 FQGNSA. Germline trimming cut 1 base from V and 4 bases from J; bases unmatched to any gene: 15. This CDR3 has 19 amino acids. The CDR3 sequence: CASSLVIWLAGVGRETQYF. CDR3 bases: TGTGCCAGCAGCTTAGTGATCTGGCTAGCGGGAGTAGGCCGAGAGACCCAGTACTTC.

This chain joins TRBV7-2 and TRBJ2-3; 10 bases are a match to TRBD2. With 6 bases clipped from V and 4 bases from J, the junction kept 7 bases outside the gene matches. This CDR3 has 15 amino acids. CDR1 and CDR2 from the germline V gene are SGHTA and FQGNSA. The CDR3 loop reads CASSSGTSAADTQYF. The CDR3 DNA sequence: TGTGCCAGCAGTTCCGGGACTAGCGCGGCAGATACGCAGTATTTT.

This clonotype was seen more than once but under ten times. This chain links TRBV30 with TRBJ1-5, with D tentatively TRBD1 (5 bases). This CDR3 has 16 amino acids. V was trimmed by 2 bases and J by 0 bases, leaving 14 bases between them. Germline values: CDR1 GTSNPN, CDR2 SVGIG (reference sequence). The CDR3 region is CAWSSERDASNQPQHF. The CDR3, as DNA: TGTGCCTGGAGTAGCGAGAGGGACGCTAGCAATCAGCCCCAGCATTTT.

The chain couples TRBV11-2 to TRBJ2-1; D gene unclear. Germline V CDR1 and CDR2: SGHAT, FQNNGV. The CDR3 is made up of 13 amino acids. V was cut by 5 bases and J by 8 bases, with 13 bases left in between. The CDR3 sequence is CASSPIVLHEQFF. The CDR3 nucleotides are TGTGCCAGCAGCCCAATAGTTCTCCATGAGCAGTTCTTC.

This clonotype was detected only once. This chain joins TRBV28 and TRBJ1-2, with a tentative D call TRBD1 (6 bases). Germline CDR1 MDHEN, CDR2 SYDVKM. Trimming left V 5 bases short and J 9 bases short, with 16 bases between. The CDR3 has 13 amino acids. The CDR3 DNA sequence: TGTGCCAGCAGTAAACAGGGACGGGGGAGCTACACCTTC. This gives the protein CASSKQGRGSYTF.

V is TRBV27 and J is TRBJ2-1; the D call may be TRBD1 or TRBD2 (6 bases each). Germline assignment: CDR1 MNHEY and CDR2 SMNVEV (reference sequence). The CDR3 is made up of 14 amino acids. Trimming took off 7 bases at V and 11 bases at J, with 21 bases between the two ends. The CDR3 DNA reads as TGTGCCAGCATCGAAAAAGAGGGGGGTGGTAAGCAGTTCTTC. Encoded protein: CASIEKEGGGKQFF.

V usage is TRBV20-1 and J usage is TRBJ2-1, with a weak D call TRBD2 (5 bases). In germline, CDR1 is DFQATT, CDR2 SNEGSKA (reference sequence). The CDR3 length is 11 residues. Trimming removed 2 bases at V and 10 bases at J, with 9 bases between. The CDR3 here is CSARREREQFF. The CDR3 bases are TGCAGTGCTAGACGGGAACGGGAGCAGTTCTTC.

CDR3 loop: CASSTPSGRQETQYF. The CDR3 DNA is TGTGCCAGCAGCACCCCTAGTGGGCGGCAAGAGACCCAGTACTTC. The rearrangement uses TRBV7-2 and TRBJ2-5; unclear D gene. The germline V gene encodes CDR1 SGHTA and CDR2 FQGNSA. Trimming cost V 5 bases and J 2 bases, with 15 bases left between them. The CDR3 has 15 amino acids.

The V and J genes are TRBV12-3 or TRBV12-4 and TRBJ2-5; TRBD1 is a possible D gene (6 bases). Trimming took 8 bases from V and 2 from J, leaving 15 bases between them. This CDR3 has 14 amino acids. For the CDR3, the DNA is TGTGCCAGCGCTTCCCGGGACAAGCAAGAGACCCAGTACTTC. It encodes CASASRDKQETQYF.

V gene TRBV28 combines with J gene TRBJ2-5, with 10 bases fitting TRBD2. Germline V gives CDR1 MDHEN, CDR2 SYDVKM. CDR3 length equals 14 residues. Losses at the gene ends were 8 bases for V and 2 bases for J; bases not matched to a gene: 5. The CDR3 spells CASRPAGGQETQYF. In DNA, the CDR3 is TGTGCCAGCCGTCCAGCGGGAGGGCAAGAGACCCAGTACTTC.

The V call is TRBV6-4, the J call TRBJ2-2, with no clear D. The CDR3 has 14 amino acids. Trimming left V 6 bases short and J 4 bases short, with 12 bases between. Germline loops: CDR1 MRHNA, CDR2 SNTAGT. CDR3 bases: TGTGCCAGCAGCGTGCTCGCTTTCACCGGGGAGCTGTTTTTT. It specifies CASSVLAFTGELFF.

This clonotype has only one observation. The gene calls are TRBV7-2 and TRBJ1-3; D is ambiguous. Germline CDR1 reads SGHTA; CDR2 reads FQGNSA. V was clipped by 6 bases and J by 4 bases, with 19 bases between them. The CDR3 is 16 residues long. DNA for the CDR3: TGTGCCAGCAGTAGTAGGGCCCTCGGCACGGGAAACACCATATATTTT. Residues: CASSSRALGTGNTIYF. Looking up the rest from reference TRBV7-2 and TRBJ1-3 gives the full variable domain: GAGVSQSPSNKVTEKGKDVELRCDPISGHTALYWYRQSLGQGLEFLIYFQGNSAPDKSGLPSDRFSAERTGGSVSTLTIQRTQQEDSAVYLCASSSRALGTGNTIYFGEGSWLTVV.

This rearrangement joins TRBV27 to TRBJ2-3; D might be TRBD2 (6 bases). The CDR3 loop spans 17 amino acids. Per the germline V gene, CDR1 is MNHEY and CDR2 is SMNVEV (reference sequence). Trimming took 5 bases from V and 0 from J, leaving 18 bases between them. The CDR3 nucleotides are TGTGCCAGCAGTAAACCCCTCCGGGGGTCCAGCACAGATACGCAGTATTTT. As protein: CASSKPLRGSSTDTQYF.

The V call is TRBV28, the J call TRBJ1-3, with D possibly TRBD1 on 6 matching bases. Between the trimmed V and J ends, which lost 8 bases and 5 bases, there was a span of 19 bases. The CDR3 is 15 residues long. Germline assignment: CDR1 MDHEN and CDR2 SYDVKM. As DNA, the CDR3 is TGTGCCAGCTGTTGGGGATTCAGGGGAAGAAACACCATATATTTT. This gives the protein CASCWGFRGRNTIYF. Complete variable domain (other parts from reference TRBV28 and TRBJ1-3): DVKVTQSSRYLVKRTGEKVFLECVQDMDHENMFWYRQDPGLGLRLIYFSYDVKMKEKGDIPEGYSVSREKKERFSLILESASTNQTSMYLCASCWGFRGRNTIYFGEGSWLTVV.

This clonotype has a handful of counts. The rearrangement links TRBV12-3 or TRBV12-4 to TRBJ1-1; D is ambiguous. The CDR3 extends over 14 amino acids. Trimming removed 4 bases from V and 0 bases from J, with 9 bases in between. CDR3 sequence reads: CASSSRVMNTEAFF. CDR3 coding DNA: TGTGCCAGCAGTTCCAGAGTGATGAACACTGAAGCTTTCTTT.

The V gene is TRBV12-3 or TRBV12-4, the J gene TRBJ2-1; 9 nucleotides agree with TRBD1. This CDR3 is built from 13 residues. V was clipped by 6 bases and J by 7 bases; unmatched bases: 4. This CDR3 reads CASRNRGLNEQFF. CDR3 nucleotides: TGTGCCAGCAGAAACAGGGGGCTTAATGAGCAGTTCTTC.

This clonotype was observed a few times. V usage is TRBV7-9 and J usage is TRBJ2-7, with D possibly matching TRBD2 (5 bases). Trimming left V 8 bases short and J 2 bases short, with 19 bases between. Per germline, CDR1 SEHNR and CDR2 FQNEAQ (reference sequence). The CDR3 extends over 15 amino acids. For the CDR3, the DNA is TGTGCCAGCCGCGACTTAGTACGGGATCCCTACGAGCAGTACTTC. Translation gives CASRDLVRDPYEQYF.

V usage is TRBV6-1 and J usage is TRBJ2-7; 8 nucleotides align to TRBD1. The CDR3 totals 15 residues. Germline trimming cut 6 bases from V and 4 bases from J; bases unmatched to any gene: 11. Germline V lookup: CDR1 MNHNS, CDR2 SASEGT. The CDR3 loop is CASRQGVWLGYEQYF. The CDR3 bases are TGTGCCAGCAGACAGGGGGTTTGGCTTGGGTACGAGCAGTACTTC.

This sequence joins TRBV28 and TRBJ1-5; unclear D gene. The CDR3 runs 12 residues. CDR1 is MDHEN and CDR2 is SYDVKM in the germline V gene. The V end lost 8 bases, the J end lost 4 bases, and 9 bases lay between the germline ends. The CDR3 reads CASGILNQPQHF. For the CDR3, the DNA is TGTGCCAGCGGAATCTTAAATCAGCCCCAGCATTTT.

The chain carries TRBV28 and TRBJ2-7; 7 nucleotides align to TRBD2. V shed 7 bases, J shed 5 bases, and the junction held 11 bases outside the gene matches. Germline values: CDR1 MDHEN, CDR2 SYDVKM. This CDR3 has 14 amino acids. CDR3 bases: TGTGCCAGCACCCAAGGCGGGAGTATTCACGAGCAGTACTTC. This gives the protein CASTQGGSIHEQYF.

The chain joins TRBV7-9 to TRBJ2-7; 9 bases line up with TRBD2. Trimming removed 0 bases from V and 2 bases from J; junction bases left unmatched: 11. The germline V gene encodes CDR1 SEHNR and CDR2 FQNEAQ (reference sequence). CDR3 length: 18 amino acids. CDR3 nucleotides: TGTGCCAGCAGCTTAGCTATGGGACTAGCATTTCCGACCTACGAGCAGTACTTC. Its protein is CASSLAMGLAFPTYEQYF. The entire variable domain, with the rest obtained from reference TRBV7-9 and TRBJ2-7, is as follows: DTGVSQNPRHKITKRGQNVTFRCDPISEHNRLYWYRQTLGQGPEFLTYFQNEAQLEKSRLLSDRFSAERPKGSFSTLEIQRTEQGDSAMYLCASSLAMGLAFPTYEQYFGPGTRLTVT.

The chain has TRBV10-3 and TRBJ1-6, with no clear D. This CDR3 comprises 13 residues. Germline values: CDR1 ENHRY, CDR2 SYGVKD. V lost 3 bases, J lost 9 bases, and 9 bases lay in between. In DNA form, the CDR3 reads TGTGCCATCAGTGAACTCGAGGCTTCACCCCTCCACTTT. Its translation is CAISELEASPLHF.

V and J are TRBV27 and TRBJ2-5, with 8 bases matching TRBD1. The germline V gene encodes CDR1 MNHEY and CDR2 SMNVEV (reference sequence). V trimming: 3 bases; J trimming: 3 bases; junction bases outside the gene matches: 9. The CDR3 is made up of 16 amino acids. The CDR3 loop reads CASSFRQGRGKETQYF. CDR3 nucleotides: TGTGCCAGCAGTTTCCGACAGGGGCGAGGCAAAGAGACCCAGTACTTC.

The rearrangement joins TRBV2 to TRBJ1-4; the D gene is possibly TRBD1 (5 bases). The CDR3 is made up of 15 amino acids. V gave up 6 bases and J gave up 8 bases, with 19 bases separating them. Germline lookup yields CDR1 SNHLY and CDR2 FYNNEI. The CDR3 reads CASRERGFDREKLFF. CDR3 sequence (DNA): TGTGCCAGCAGGGAGAGGGGCTTTGATAGGGAAAAACTGTTTTTT.

The chain combines TRBV7-9 with TRBJ2-5; D unresolved. There are 12 residues in the CDR3. The ends were cut back, 1 base at V and 3 bases at J, with 3 bases in the middle. The V gene's germline CDR1 is SEHNR and CDR2 FQNEAQ (reference sequence). In DNA, the CDR3 is TGTGCCAGCAGCTTAGTTGAAGAGACCCAGTACTTC. Protein product: CASSLVEETQYF. The full variable domain, rest sourced from reference TRBV7-9 and TRBJ2-5, is DTGVSQNPRHKITKRGQNVTFRCDPISEHNRLYWYRQTLGQGPEFLTYFQNEAQLEKSRLLSDRFSAERPKGSFSTLEIQRTEQGDSAMYLCASSLVEETQYFGPGTRLLVL.

V and J are TRBV6-2 or TRBV6-3 and TRBJ2-7; no definite D call. Trimming pared 7 bases from V and 1 base from J, leaving 20 bases between. Germline-derived CDR1 and CDR2 are MNHEY and SVGEGT. The CDR3 spans 16 residues. DNA for the CDR3: TGTGCCAGCACACCCGTTCCCGGCAGGAGATCCTACGAGCAGTACTTC. It specifies CASTPVPGRRSYEQYF.